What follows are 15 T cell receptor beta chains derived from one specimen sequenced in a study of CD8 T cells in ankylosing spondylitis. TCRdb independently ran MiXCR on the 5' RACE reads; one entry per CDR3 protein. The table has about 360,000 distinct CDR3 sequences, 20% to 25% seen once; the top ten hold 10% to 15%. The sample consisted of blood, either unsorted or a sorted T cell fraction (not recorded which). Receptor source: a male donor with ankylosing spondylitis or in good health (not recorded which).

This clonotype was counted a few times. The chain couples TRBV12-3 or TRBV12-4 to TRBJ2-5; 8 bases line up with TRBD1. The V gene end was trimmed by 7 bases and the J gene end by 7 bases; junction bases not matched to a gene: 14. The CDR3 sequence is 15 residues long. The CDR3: CASTSGTGTQGTQYF. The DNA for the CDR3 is TGTGCCAGCACATCTGGGACAGGCACTCAGGGGACCCAGTACTTC.

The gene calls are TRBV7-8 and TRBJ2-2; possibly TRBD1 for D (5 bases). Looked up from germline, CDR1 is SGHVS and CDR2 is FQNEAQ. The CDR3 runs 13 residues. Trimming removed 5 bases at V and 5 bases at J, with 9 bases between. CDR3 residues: CASSPPGTGELFF. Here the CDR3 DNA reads TGTGCCAGCAGCCCCCCAGGGACCGGGGAGCTGTTTTTT.

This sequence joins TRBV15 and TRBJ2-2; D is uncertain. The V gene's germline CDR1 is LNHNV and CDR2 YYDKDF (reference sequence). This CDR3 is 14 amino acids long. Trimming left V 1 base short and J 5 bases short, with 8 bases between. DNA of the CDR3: TGTGCCACCAGCAGAGTGGTGTTGACCGGGGAGCTGTTTTTT. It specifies CATSRVVLTGELFF.

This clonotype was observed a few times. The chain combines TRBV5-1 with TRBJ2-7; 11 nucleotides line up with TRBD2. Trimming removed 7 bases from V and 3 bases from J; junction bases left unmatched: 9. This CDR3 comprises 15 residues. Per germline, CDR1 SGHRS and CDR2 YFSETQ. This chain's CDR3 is CASCPFGTSGYEQYF. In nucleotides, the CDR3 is TGCGCCAGCTGCCCATTCGGGACTAGCGGCTACGAGCAGTACTTC. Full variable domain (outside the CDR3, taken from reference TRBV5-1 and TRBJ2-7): KAGVTQTPRYLIKTRGQQVTLSCSPISGHRSVSWYQQTPGQGLQFLFEYFSETQRNKGNFPGRFSGRQFSNSRSEMNVSTLELGDSALYLCASCPFGTSGYEQYFGPGTRLTVT.

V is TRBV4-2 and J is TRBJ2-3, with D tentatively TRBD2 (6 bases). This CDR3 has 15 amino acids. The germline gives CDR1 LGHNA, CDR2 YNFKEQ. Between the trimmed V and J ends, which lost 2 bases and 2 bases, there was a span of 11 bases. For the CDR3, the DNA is TGTGCCAGCAGCCAACGAGGGGAGGCCACAGATACGCAGTATTTT. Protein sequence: CASSQRGEATDTQYF.

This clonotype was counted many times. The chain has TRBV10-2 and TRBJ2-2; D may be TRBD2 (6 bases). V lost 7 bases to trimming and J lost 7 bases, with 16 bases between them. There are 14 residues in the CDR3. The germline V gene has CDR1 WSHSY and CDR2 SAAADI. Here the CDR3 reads CASTPEGTVGELFF. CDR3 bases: TGCGCCAGCACGCCGGAGGGGACCGTCGGGGAGCTGTTTTTT.

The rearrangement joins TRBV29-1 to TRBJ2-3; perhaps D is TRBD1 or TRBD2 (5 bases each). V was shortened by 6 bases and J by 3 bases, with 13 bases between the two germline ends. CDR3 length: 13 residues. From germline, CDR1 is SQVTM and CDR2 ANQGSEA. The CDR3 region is CSVEGRRTDTQYF. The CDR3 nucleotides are TGCAGCGTAGAGGGGAGAAGGACAGATACGCAGTATTTT.

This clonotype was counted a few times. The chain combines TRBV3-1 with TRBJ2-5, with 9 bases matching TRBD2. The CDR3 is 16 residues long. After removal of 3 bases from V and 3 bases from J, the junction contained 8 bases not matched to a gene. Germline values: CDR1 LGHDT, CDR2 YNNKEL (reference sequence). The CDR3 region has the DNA TGTGCCAGCAGCCACTCTATAAGACTAGCGGAAGAGACCCAGTACTTC. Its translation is CASSHSIRLAEETQYF.

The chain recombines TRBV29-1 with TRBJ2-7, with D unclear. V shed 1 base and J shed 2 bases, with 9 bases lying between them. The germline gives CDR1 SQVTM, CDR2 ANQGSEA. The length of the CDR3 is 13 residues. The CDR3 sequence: CSVEAPATYEQYF. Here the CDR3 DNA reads TGCAGCGTTGAAGCTCCCGCAACCTACGAGCAGTACTTC.

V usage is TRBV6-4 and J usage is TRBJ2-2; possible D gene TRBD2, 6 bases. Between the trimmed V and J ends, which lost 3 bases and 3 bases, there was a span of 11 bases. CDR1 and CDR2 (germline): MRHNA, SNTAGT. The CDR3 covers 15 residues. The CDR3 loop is CASSESPGDTGELFF. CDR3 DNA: TGTGCCAGCAGTGAGTCTCCGGGGGACACCGGGGAGCTGTTTTTT.

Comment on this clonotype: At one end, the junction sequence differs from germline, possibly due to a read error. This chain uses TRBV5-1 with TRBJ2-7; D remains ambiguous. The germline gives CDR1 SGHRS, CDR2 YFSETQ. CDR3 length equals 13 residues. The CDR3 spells CASSLAISYGQYF. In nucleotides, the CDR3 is TGCGCCAGCAGCTTGGCCATCTCCTACGGGCAGTACTTC.

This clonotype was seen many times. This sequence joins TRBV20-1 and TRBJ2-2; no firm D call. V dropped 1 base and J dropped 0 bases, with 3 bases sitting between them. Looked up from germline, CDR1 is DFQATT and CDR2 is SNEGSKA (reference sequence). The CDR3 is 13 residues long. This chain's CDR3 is CSARGANTGELFF. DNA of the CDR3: TGCAGTGCTAGAGGAGCGAACACCGGGGAGCTGTTTTTT.

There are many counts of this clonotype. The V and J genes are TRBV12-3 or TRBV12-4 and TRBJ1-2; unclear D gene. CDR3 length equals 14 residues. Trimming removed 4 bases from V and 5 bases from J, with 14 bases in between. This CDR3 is CASSYPLLGYGYTF. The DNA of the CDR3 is TGTGCCAGCAGTTATCCCCTATTGGGGTATGGCTACACCTTC.

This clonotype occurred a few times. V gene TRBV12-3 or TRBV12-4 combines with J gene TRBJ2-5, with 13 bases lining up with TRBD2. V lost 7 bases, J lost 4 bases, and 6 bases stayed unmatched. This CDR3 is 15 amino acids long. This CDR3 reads CASKLAGGPGETQYF. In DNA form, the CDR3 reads TGTGCCAGCAAACTAGCGGGGGGGCCAGGAGAGACCCAGTACTTC.

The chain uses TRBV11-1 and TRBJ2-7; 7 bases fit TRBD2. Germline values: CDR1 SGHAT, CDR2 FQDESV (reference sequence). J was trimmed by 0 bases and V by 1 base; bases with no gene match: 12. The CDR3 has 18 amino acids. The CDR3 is CASSLGEGTGPSSYEQYF. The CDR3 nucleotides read TGTGCCAGCAGCTTAGGGGAGGGTACGGGACCTAGCTCCTACGAGCAGTACTTC.